The present T cell receptor (beta chain) was sequenced within a study of CD8+ T cells in alopecia areata. Comments on this clone: Its target is unknown.

Treatment given: oral pan-JAK inhibitor, 5-10 mg twice daily. From alopecia areata patients, lesional scalp punch biopsies and peripheral blood were collected. Once RNA had been extracted, it was reverse transcribed into cDNA to act as the sequencing template. TCRdb keeps only in-frame clones here, not all; method: immunoSEQ multiplex PCR. This table holds under 300,000 clones, roughly 60% found once. Study-level points and caveats: There were many expanded lesional clones persisting in scalp and blood during tofacitinib.

The sequences come from CD4+ T cells sorted from blood, collected at roughly week 52, from a patient treated with tofacitinib. The receptor comes from a human donor with alopecia areata.

The CDR3 bases are TGTGCCAGCGGAACAGGGGGGACAAACATTCAGTACTTC. Its protein product is CASGTGGTNIQYF. The chain carries TRBV5-4 and TRBJ2-4, with 8 bases fitting TRBD1. Germline V gene data show CDR1 as SGHNT and CDR2 as YYREEE (reference sequence). The CDR3 contains 13 residues. V lost 7 bases and J lost 6; bases outside the gene matches: 6.